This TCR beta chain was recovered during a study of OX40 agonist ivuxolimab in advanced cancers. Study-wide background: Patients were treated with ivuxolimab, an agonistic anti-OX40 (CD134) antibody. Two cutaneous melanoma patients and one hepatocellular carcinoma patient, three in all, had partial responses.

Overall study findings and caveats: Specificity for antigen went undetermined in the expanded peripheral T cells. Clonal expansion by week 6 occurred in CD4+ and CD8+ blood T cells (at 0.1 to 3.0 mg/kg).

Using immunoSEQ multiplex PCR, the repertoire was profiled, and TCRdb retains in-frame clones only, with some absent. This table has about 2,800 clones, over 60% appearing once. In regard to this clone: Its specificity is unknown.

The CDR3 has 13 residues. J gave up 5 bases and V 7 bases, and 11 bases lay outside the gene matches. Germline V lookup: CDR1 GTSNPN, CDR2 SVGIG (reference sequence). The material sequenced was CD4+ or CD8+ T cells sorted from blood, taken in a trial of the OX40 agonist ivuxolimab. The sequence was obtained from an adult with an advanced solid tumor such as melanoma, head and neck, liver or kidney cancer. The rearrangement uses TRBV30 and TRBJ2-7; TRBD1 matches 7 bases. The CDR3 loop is CAFRQGNSNEQYF. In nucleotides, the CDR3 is TGTGCCTTCCGACAGGGTAATAGCAACGAGCAGTACTTC. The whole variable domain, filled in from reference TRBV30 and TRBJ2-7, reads SQTIHQWPATLVQPVGSPLSLECTVEGTSNPNLYWYRQAAGRGLQLLFYSVGIGQISSEVPQNLSASRPQDRQFILSSKKLLLSDSGFYLCAFRQGNSNEQYFGPGTRLTVT.